This T cell receptor (beta chain) stems from a study of cytomegalovirus exposure and HLA in healthy donors. As for this clone: Its specificity is unknown.

The CDR3 has 12 amino acids. The V end lost 0 bases, the J end lost 5 bases, and 4 bases lay between the germline ends. Germline lookup yields CDR1 LNHNV and CDR2 YYDKDF (reference sequence). The PCR used 60 Vbeta and 13 Jbeta primers. Assay: immunoSEQ multiplex PCR; the TCRdb copy retains only in-frame clones and omits some. This table holds 100,000 to 150,000 clones, 80% to 90% found once. Regarding the study as a whole: TCR beta V- and J-gene trimming, according to a later analysis, was linked to a missense DCLRE1C variant. TCR sequences were mostly rare, though some public TCRs occurred in many donors. What a later analysis showed was that several of the most significant clusters appeared linked to common viral pathogens.

The TCR was taken from a man between 50 and 59 years old in good health and CMV-seronegative. The specimen was PBMCs. The chain carries TRBV15 and TRBJ2-5, with no clear D. The CDR3 sequence is CATSRDEETQYF. Written as DNA, the CDR3 is TGTGCCACCAGCAGAGATGAGGAGACCCAGTACTTC.